This T cell receptor (beta chain) was profiled in a study of T cell changes during pregnancy in multiple sclerosis (dated by TCRdb to about 2019). Turning to the overall study: The study examined how the T cell repertoire changed over the course of pregnancy in women with multiple sclerosis.

To prepare the library, the immunoSEQ multiplex PCR assay was applied. TCRdb provides this immuneACCESS table in a form limited to in-frame rearrangements. Some clones are lacking; in checked studies, under half of them reflect an unresolved V gene, and why the rest are absent is not known. In all, the sample holds around 57,000 clones, and roughly nine tenths of those were seen once. The ten largest clonotypes hold approximately 1.4% of the sample. V is reduced by 0 bases and J by 1 base, leaving a spacing of 7 bases between them. Inclusive of the bounding cysteine and phenylalanine, the CDR3 is 15 residues long. The read is trimmed to its CDR3 DNA, 45 bases read in frame from base 1. CDR1 and CDR2 (LGHNA, YSLEER) derive from the germline V gene. Details on this clone: Its antigen is still unknown. The record has no base qualities; no much larger clone is one base away.

The sequence derives from a female donor in good health, enrolled as a control in a pregnancy study. The chain is encoded by TRBV4-3 joined to TRBJ1-5; possibly the D gene is TRBD1, per 5 matching bases. Material: peripheral blood, obtained after pregnancy. The CDR3 protein: CASSQDRGSNQPQHF. The DNA sequence is given as TGCGCCAGCAGCCAAGATCGGGGGAGCAATCAGCCCCAGCATTTT.